This T cell receptor beta chain was obtained from a study of T cells in Graves' hyperthyroidism and ophthalmopathy. Amplification of TCR beta CDR3 regions used RNA as the template. The HTBI primer set drove a first-round RT-PCR of the TCR CDR3. MiXCR was run by TCRdb on the multiplex PCR reads, yielding one entry per CDR3 protein. Found here are 660,000 or so distinct CDR3 sequences, over 40% of them singletons; the top ten hold roughly 6.5%. The sequence derives from an adult man with Graves' disease, either hyperthyroidism or ophthalmopathy (not recorded which). The sequenced sample consisted of peripheral blood or thyroid tissue (not recorded which).

The DNA for the CDR3 is TGTGCCATCAGCGCGGACAGGGGCTACGAGACCCAGTACTTC. This encodes CAISADRGYETQYF. The chain links TRBV10-3 to TRBJ2-5; 9 nucleotides agree with TRBD1. The germline V gene has CDR1 ENHRY and CDR2 SYGVKD. The junction had 7 bases not matched to a gene; V was cut back by 6 bases and J by 5 bases. CDR3 length: 14 residues.